This note documents a single T cell receptor beta chain sequence. This sample was taken from a study of blood T cell repertoires in COVID-19. Overall study context: Acute and convalescent COVID-19 specimens originated in the United States, Italy and Spain.

Cohort allocation depended upon clinical history that participants reported. Germline values: CDR1 LGHDT, CDR2 YNNKEL (reference sequence). This CDR3 region has 12 residues. Deletions cut 3 bases from V and 4 bases from J, with 6 bases between. As processed by the authors: The assay estimated nucleated cells by amplifying reference gene primers. Measured with immunoSEQ multiplex PCR; TCRdb has only the in-frame clones, and not every one. From that table come the V and J calls and clone size; the DNA was used to work out D and trimming. The sample consists of roughly 170,000 clones, about 86% of them appearing once.

The receptor was derived from a woman aged 45-65 years in a cohort exposed to, infected with or recovered from COVID-19 (not recorded which). Sequencing was done on a sample of PBMCs or T cells enriched from blood (not recorded which). This chain connects TRBV3-1 (or the pseudogene TRBV3-2) to TRBJ2-5; no firm D call. CDR3 sequence reads: CASSHRLETQYF. CDR3 nucleotide sequence: TGTGCCAGCAGCCATAGACTAGAGACCCAGTACTTC.